This T cell receptor (beta chain) was identified during a study of shared clonotypes between healthy human individuals (dated by TCRdb to the early 2020s). Broadly, across the study: The cohort included a few men and two women between 18 and 49 years of age. Per donor, three plates each were used for CD4 naive and CD4 memory, two for CD8 naive, and one for CD8 memory. The study deeply sequenced blood TCR repertoires of several healthy adults to estimate repertoire size and the extent of clonotype sharing between individuals. Different laboratories and diverse techniques were used to prepare libraries and sequence TCR repertoires, to increase sequencing depth and limit assay-specific biases. Each donor's leukapheresis produced roughly between about 0.85 and 10 billion PBMCs.

Cut back by 5 bases and 6 bases, the V and J ends lie 17 bases apart. Including cysteine and phenylalanine, the CDR3 has 14 amino acids. Only the CDR3 DNA stays, 42 bases, in frame from base 1. Looking up the germline V gene (reference sequence) yields CDR1 PRHDT and CDR2 FYEKMQ. About this clone itself: Its antigen has not been determined. No quality values exist for individual bases; no much larger clone is one base distant.

What the research found in general, with its limitations: Even with the large sequencing depth, rarefaction of the sorted-subset datasets indicated that sequencing was incomplete. Clonotypes shared by all four sorted-subset donors showed higher generation probabilities than non-shared clonotypes. When four donors were compared, the shared fraction of clonotypes was about 5.5% for naive CD4, more than 3% for naive CD8, more than 2% for memory CD4, and 0.35% to 0.5% for memory CD8. Pairwise subsampling led to the expectation that sequencing depth would affect the degree of clonotype sharing among donors. Sampling was restricted to blood, and TCR repertoires in tissues likely differ from the TCR repertoires found in blood. The small number of donors limited the genetic and exposure-history diversity represented. Naive subsets generally had larger estimated clonotype richness than memory subsets did.

CD8 naive samples consisted of CD45RO-negative cells that were positively selected for CCR7, yielding a CD45RA+CCR7+ population without TemRA cells. The donors were healthy, HIV-negative adults with no recently reported acute infections or vaccinations. Only Caucasian adults living in Nashville, Tennessee, USA were represented among the donors. After blood collection by leukapheresis, PBMCs were isolated using Ficoll-Histopaque density gradient centrifugation and then cryopreserved in the vapor phase of liquid nitrogen. Analytical flow cytometry was used to check the purity and quantity of every magnetically sorted T cell population. Genomic DNA was isolated from every sorted fraction and measured by UV absorbance on a Nanodrop 2000c. TCR CDR3 regions were amplified from genomic DNA by multiplex PCR using the deep immunoSEQ assay. For each cell subset, the extracted genomic DNA was distributed evenly across all wells of several immunoSEQ 96-well plates, and each plate served as one replicate. For sorted subsets, approximately 200 ng of genomic DNA, equivalent to around 29,000 T cell genomes, went into each replicate PCR. The purified libraries were quantified using a Qubit 3.0 fluorometer, sized with a Bioanalyzer 2100, and then quantified again using the KAPA Library Quantification kit. A separate single-read 150-cycle Illumina NextSeq 550 flow cell was used to sequence each immunoSEQ 96-well plate. For the original study's pipeline: Because only junctional sequences without quality scores were contained in the immunoSEQ output, filtering matching that applied to full-length reads could not be performed. Sequences were annotated with PyIR, a Python wrapper for IgBLAST v1.9, and V/J genes and CDR3 were assigned using IMGT germline references. Reads were filtered out if the reads had weak V/J assignments (E-value above 1e-6), no CDR3, stop codons, out-of-frame junctions, or ambiguous translated residues. V3J clonotypes were defined by identical inferred V gene, J gene, and CDR3 amino acid sequence. To compute the percentage overlap between repertoires, the number of shared unique clonotypes was divided by the size of the smaller repertoire. Repertoire richness was assessed with RTK rarefaction, the Chao1 estimator, and Recon v2.1 estimates of unobserved clonotypes. OLGA was used to compute generation probabilities for all TCRbeta clonotypes that the gDNA method yielded from four donors. In its TCRdb copy, this immuneACCESS table keeps in-frame sequences only and misses some clones. Where compared with another copy, unresolved V genes explain less than half of these, and the others have no known cause. Clone size and the V and J calls come from that table; the DNA yielded D and trimming. A total of about 800,000 clones appear in this sample, about 96% of them only once. The top ten constitute under 0.25% of the sample.

The sample consisted of naive CD8+ T cells sorted from blood. This specimen's cell subset or site label, per the study, means: CD45RA+CCR7+. The clonotype originates from a young man in good health. The V and J genes are TRBV13 and TRBJ2-7, with TRBD2 perhaps the D gene, on 5 matching bases. The nucleotides are TGTGCCAGCAGCCCAGGACGGGATAGCATCGAGCAGTACTTC. Translation gives CASSPGRDSIEQYF.